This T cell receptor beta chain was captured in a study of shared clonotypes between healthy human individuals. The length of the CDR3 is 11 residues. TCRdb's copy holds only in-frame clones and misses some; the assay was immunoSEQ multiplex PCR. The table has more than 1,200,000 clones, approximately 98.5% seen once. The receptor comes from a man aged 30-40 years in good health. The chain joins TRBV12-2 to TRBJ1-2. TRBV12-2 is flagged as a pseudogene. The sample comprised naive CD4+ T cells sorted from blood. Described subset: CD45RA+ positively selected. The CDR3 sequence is CASRLTDGYTF. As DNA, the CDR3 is TGTGCAAGTCGCTTAACCGATGGCTACACCTTC.